The 17 T cell receptor beta chains listed next were all sequenced from one sample in a study of CD8+ T cells in alopecia areata. RNA, once extracted, was reverse transcribed into cDNA for use as the sequencing template. Clones were sequenced by immunoSEQ multiplex PCR, and TCRdb holds only the in-frame ones, with some missing. The specimen has some 110,000 clones, none found just once. The sequenced sample consisted of lesional skin. These receptors came from a C3H/HeJ mouse with alopecia areata. MHC haplotype: H2-k.

This clone was detected only a few times. Mouse gene names apply. Read data end 4 residues before the CDR3 end; the end is taken from the germline J gene. The rearrangement uses TRBV1 and TRBJ2-5, with 8 bases fitting TRBD1. Unmatched junction bases numbered 3, after V lost 1 base and J lost 3 bases. CDR3 length: 15 residues. CDR1 is NSQYPW, CDR2 LRSPGD, per germline (reference sequence). CDR3 sequence reads: CTCSAARDRQDTQYF. The sequenced part of the CDR3 DNA is TGCACCTGCAGTGCAGCCCGGGACAGGCAAGAC.

There are a few counts of this clone. Mouse names are used for the genes. The sequence runs out 4 residues before the end of the CDR3; the remainder is reconstructed from the germline J gene. This rearrangement joins TRBV1 to TRBJ2-2; 8 bases are shared with TRBD2. The CDR3 is made up of 15 amino acids. Germline lookup yields CDR1 NSQYPW and CDR2 LRSPGD (reference sequence). Unmatched junction bases numbered 7, after V lost 7 bases and J lost 3 bases. The sequenced CDR3 bases are TGCACCTGCACCTGGGGGGAAGGGGACACCGGG. Protein: CTCTWGEGDTG. The complete CDR3 reads CTCTWGEGDTGQLYF.

Turning to this clone: Gene names follow the mouse nomenclature. The CDR3 extends 4 residues past the end of the read, so its final part is completed from the germline J gene. The chain recombines TRBV13-1 with TRBJ2-4, with D unresolved. From germline, CDR1 is NSHNY and CDR2 SYGAGN. Trimming took 0 bases from V and 0 from J, leaving 5 bases between them. The CDR3 consists of 14 residues. The CDR3 loop reads CASSDDISQNTLYF. CDR3 bases read: TGTGCCAGCAGTGATGACATAAGTCAAAAC.

This clone has a handful of counts. Gene names and germline match the mouse. The read stops 4 residues short of the end of the CDR3; the missing end is completed from the germline J gene. The gene calls are TRBV13-1 and TRBJ2-3, with TRBD2 matching 11 bases. There are 17 residues in the CDR3. V lost 0 bases and J lost 0; bases outside the gene matches: 3. CDR1 is NSHNY and CDR2 is SYGAGN in the germline V gene. The CDR3 DNA, read in part, is TGTGCCAGCAGTGATGGGGGACTGGGGGAGAGTGCAGAA. Encoded protein: CASSDGGLGESAE. The complete CDR3 protein is CASSDGGLGESAETLYF.

This clone was detected many times. Germline and genes: mouse. Sequencing ends 4 residues short of the CDR3 end; the germline J gene provides the rest. The chain joins TRBV13-3 to TRBJ2-5, with D possibly TRBD1 on 6 matching bases. Looked up from germline, CDR1 is NNHDY and CDR2 is SYVADS. The CDR3 covers 13 residues. V lost 7 bases to trimming and J lost 0 bases, with 9 bases between them. CDR3: CASLGHNQDTQYF. CDR3 DNA (partial): TGTGCCAGCCTGGGACATAACCAAGAC.

Of note for this clone: Gene labels here are mouse ones. Read coverage stops 4 residues before the CDR3 terminus; the germline J gene supplies the remainder. The chain couples TRBV20 to TRBJ1-4, with 7 bases matching TRBD1. The ends lost 3 bases at V and 2 bases at J; junction bases unmatched: 0. Looked up from germline, CDR1 is GFQATS and CDR2 is STVNSAI. CDR3 length equals 13 residues. CDR3 DNA, as far as it was read: TGTGGTGCTAGACAGGGGTCCAACGAA. Translated, it gives CGARQGSNE. The CDR3, in full, reads CGARQGSNERLFF.

This clone has a handful of counts. Germline and genes here are mouse. The CDR3 end lies 4 residues beyond the end of the read and is filled in from the germline J gene. V and J are TRBV13-1 and TRBJ2-3; D is perhaps TRBD1 (5 bases). V was clipped by 1 base and J by 2 bases, with 11 bases between them. In germline, CDR1 is NSHNY, CDR2 SYGAGN. This CDR3 contains 15 residues. CDR3 DNA, as far as it was read: TGTGCCAGCAGTGATCCAGGGAGCGTTGCAGAA. It codes for CASSDPGSVAE. The whole CDR3 sequence is CASSDPGSVAETLYF.

Turning to this clone: At residue 12, TCRdb's protein disagrees with the DNA translation; the protein shown here derives from the DNA. Gene names are the mouse ones. The read halts 3 residues ahead of the CDR3 end, with the missing end drawn from the germline J gene. The chain couples TRBV13-3 to TRBJ1-3; D possibly corresponds to TRBD1 (6 bases). Germline V CDR1 and CDR2: NNHDY, SYVADS. The CDR3 spans 15 residues. Trimming cost V 4 bases and J 2 bases, with 13 bases left between them. CDR3 sequence reads: CASSSGETPGNTLYF. Partial CDR3 DNA: TGTGCCAGCAGTTCAGGGGAGACTCCTGGAAATACG.

The table lists this clone with a few counts. Gene names and germline refer to mouse. The CDR3 protein is CTCSADRGGTGAEQFF. CDR3 DNA, as far as it was read: TGCACCTGCAGTGCAGATCGGGGGGGGACGGGTGCT. The chain carries TRBV1 and TRBJ2-1; TRBD2 agrees at 7 bases. Coverage ceases 4 residues before the CDR3 finishes, and the germline J gene fills in the end. With V trimmed by 0 bases and J by 6 bases, 8 bases remained unmatched. The CDR3 has 16 amino acids. Germline V lookup: CDR1 NSQYPW, CDR2 LRSPGD (reference sequence).

There are many counts of this clone. The gene names given are mouse names. The CDR3 end is not reached by the read, which stops 4 residues before it; the germline J gene fills it in. The chain joins TRBV13-3 to TRBJ2-1, with 7 nucleotides matching TRBD2. Losses at the gene ends were 1 base for V and 3 bases for J; bases not matched to a gene: 7. The CDR3 extends over 16 amino acids. The germline V gene has CDR1 NNHDY and CDR2 SYVADS. Here the CDR3 reads CASSDRLGDLYAEQFF. The covered CDR3 bases are TGTGCCAGCAGTGATAGGCTGGGGGATCTCTATGCT.

This clone was seen at least ten times. Gene names and germline match the mouse. The CDR3 extends 4 residues past the end of the read, so its final part is completed from the germline J gene. Other DNA sequences in the same sample also yield this CDR3. The chain combines TRBV1 with TRBJ2-7; D possibly corresponds to TRBD1 (5 bases). Germline loops: CDR1 NSQYPW, CDR2 LRSPGD (reference sequence). Trimming stripped 1 base from V and 0 bases from J, with 10 bases between. The CDR3 is 15 amino acids. CDR3 sequence reads: CTCSAGGQSSYEQYF. Incomplete CDR3 DNA: TGCACCTGCAGTGCAGGAGGACAAAGCTCCTAT.

The table lists this clone with a few counts. Gene names and germline match the mouse. Coverage ceases 4 residues before the CDR3 finishes, and the germline J gene fills in the end. The rearrangement links TRBV13-2 to TRBJ2-5; 10 bases match TRBD2. The length of the CDR3 is 16 residues. Germline V gene lookup returns CDR1 NNHNN and CDR2 SYGAGS (reference sequence). J was trimmed by 1 base and V by 0 bases; bases with no gene match: 2. CDR3 residues: CASGDAGLGDQDTQYF. CDR3 DNA, as far as it was read: TGTGCCAGCGGTGATGCTGGACTGGGGGACCAAGAC.

This clone has a handful of counts. Each gene name is a mouse one. The read terminates 4 residues before the CDR3 end, so the remaining end is supplied by the germline J gene. This chain joins TRBV16 and TRBJ2-1; the match to TRBD2 covers 10 bases. V was pared by 1 base and J by 6 bases, with 0 bases of the junction left unmatched. This CDR3 contains 14 residues. Germline V gives CDR1 SGHSA, CDR2 FRNQAP. CDR3 DNA, as far as it was read: TGTGCAAGCAGCTTAGGACTGGGGGGTGCT. This codes for CASSLGLGGA. The CDR3 in its entirety is CASSLGLGGAEQFF.

On this clone: Gene and germline names: mouse. The CDR3 goes on 4 residues after the read ends, and that part is filled in from the germline J gene. The chain employs TRBV1 and TRBJ2-5, with 12 bases lining up with TRBD2. This CDR3 has 16 amino acids. With 4 bases clipped from V and 1 base from J, the junction kept 3 bases outside the gene matches. CDR1 and CDR2 from the germline V gene are NSQYPW and LRSPGD (reference sequence). Here the CDR3 reads CTCSEGDWGDQDTQYF. CDR3 bases read: TGCACCTGCAGTGAGGGGGACTGGGGGGACCAAGAC.

This clone was found a few times. The gene names here belong to mouse. The sequence runs out 4 residues before the end of the CDR3; the remainder is reconstructed from the germline J gene. The rearrangement links TRBV13-1 to TRBJ1-1; weak D call: TRBD1 (5 bases). Germline V gene lookup returns CDR1 NSHNY and CDR2 SYGAGN. The CDR3 length is 13 residues. The part of the CDR3 DNA that was read is TGTGCCAGCAGTGATGTTGGGGGGGAA. This sequence encodes CASSDVGGE. The CDR3 in its entirety is CASSDVGGEEVFF.

Only a few counts were recorded for this clone. Mouse gene names apply. The read ends 4 residues early relative to the CDR3; the germline J gene fills the gap. The chain links TRBV13-3 to TRBJ2-7; no firm D call. The CDR3 is 14 amino acids. From germline, CDR1 is NNHDY and CDR2 SYVADS. This CDR3 is CASSDAQIKYEQYF. CDR3 DNA, as far as it was read: TGTGCCAGCAGTGATGCCCAGATAAAATAT.

About this clone: Each gene name is a mouse one. Read sequence stops 4 residues before the CDR3 end, and the germline J gene provides the missing end. The chain recombines TRBV13-1 with TRBJ2-1, with TRBD1 matching over 10 bases. Per germline, CDR1 NSHNY and CDR2 SYGAGN. This CDR3 region has 15 residues. With 2 bases clipped from V and 2 bases from J, the junction kept 1 base outside the gene matches. CDR3 bases read: TGTGCCAGCAGTGAGACAGGGGGCCACTATGCT. Translated, it gives CASSETGGHYA. The CDR3 reads in full as CASSETGGHYAEQFF.